The 16 T cell receptor beta chains below were found in one sample sequenced in a study of CD8+ T cells in alopecia areata. Extraction and reverse transcription of RNA yielded cDNA as the sequencing template. Clones were read by immunoSEQ multiplex PCR, and TCRdb kept only the in-frame ones, dropping some. The sample contains 100,000 to 150,000 clones, roughly 57% of which appear only once. Stated treatment: oral pan-JAK inhibitor, 5-10 mg twice daily. This specimen consisted of CD4+ T cells sorted from blood, obtained at week 4, from a patient treated with tofacitinib. The receptors come from a human donor with alopecia areata.

This clone was detected only a few times. This chain uses TRBV30 with TRBJ1-2; D call uncertain. CDR3 size: 13 residues. Germline V CDR1 and CDR2: GTSNPN, SVGIG (reference sequence). V lost 3 bases and J 3 bases, leaving 11 bases between the germline ends. CDR3 DNA sequence: TGTGCCTGGAGCTCGGACGGTGACTATGGCTACACCTTC. Encoded protein: CAWSSDGDYGYTF. The whole variable domain, remainder taken from reference TRBV30 and TRBJ1-2, is SQTIHQWPATLVQPVGSPLSLECTVEGTSNPNLYWYRQAAGRGLQLLFYSVGIGQISSEVPQNLSASRPQDRQFILSSKKLLLSDSGFYLCAWSSDGDYGYTFGSGTRLTVV.

The CDR3 DNA is TGCGCCAGCAGCTTGGACATTGTGAACACTGAAGCTTTCTTT. Amino acids: CASSLDIVNTEAFF. The chain employs TRBV5-1 and TRBJ1-1; D call uncertain. With 0 bases removed from V and 0 bases from J, the gap between germline ends came to 6 bases. CDR3 length: 14 amino acids. Germline lookup yields CDR1 SGHRS and CDR2 YFSETQ. Using reference TRBV5-1 and TRBJ1-1 for the parts outside the CDR3, the full variable domain is KAGVTQTPRYLIKTRGQQVTLSCSPISGHRSVSWYQQTPGQGLQFLFEYFSETQRNKGNFPGRFSGRQFSNSRSEMNVSTLELGDSALYLCASSLDIVNTEAFFGQGTRLTVV.

The V and J genes are TRBV5-6 and TRBJ2-4; D is perhaps TRBD2 (5 bases). The length of the CDR3 is 14 residues. With 2 bases removed from V and 2 bases from J, the gap between germline ends came to 8 bases. Germline-derived CDR1 and CDR2 are SGHDT and YYEEEE. The CDR3 sequence: CASSFPGTKNIQYF. CDR3 sequence (DNA): TGTGCCAGCAGCTTTCCGGGAACCAAAAACATTCAGTACTTC.

This chain connects TRBV10-3 to TRBJ1-4; D not certain. V was pared by 1 base and J by 0 bases, with 9 bases between. CDR1 ENHRY and CDR2 SYGVKD come from the germline V gene. The CDR3 is 16 residues long. The CDR3 protein is CAISEWNGATNEKLFF. CDR3 in DNA: TGTGCCATCAGTGAGTGGAACGGCGCAACTAATGAAAAACTGTTTTTT.

The table lists this clone with a count of one. This chain joins TRBV9 and TRBJ2-5; D remains ambiguous. The V end lost 3 bases, the J end lost 4 bases, and 13 bases lay between the germline ends. Germline V gene lookup returns CDR1 SGDLS and CDR2 YYNGEE. This CDR3 region has 14 residues. CDR3 DNA: TGTGCCAGCAGCGCCTCGTCCATGGTAGAGACCCAGTACTTC. This codes for CASSASSMVETQYF.

This chain links TRBV5-1 with TRBJ2-7, with 7 bases fitting TRBD1. Losses at the gene ends were 4 bases for V and 3 bases for J; bases not matched to a gene: 7. This CDR3 contains 14 residues. Germline V CDR1 and CDR2: SGHRS, YFSETQ. The DNA of the CDR3 is TGCGCCAGCAGCCAAGACAGGGAGCTCTACGAGCAGTACTTC. Protein: CASSQDRELYEQYF.

The rearrangement joins TRBV29-1 to TRBJ2-5, with TRBD2 identical over 10 bases. The CDR3 runs to 14 residues. V lost 5 bases to trimming and J lost 2 bases; unmatched junction nucleotides: 5. Per the germline V gene, CDR1 is SQVTM and CDR2 is ANQGSEA. The CDR3 reads CSVPLAGGQETQYF. CDR3 DNA: TGCAGCGTTCCCTTAGCGGGGGGACAAGAGACCCAGTACTTC.

This clone has only one observation. The chain carries TRBV2 and TRBJ1-5; maybe TRBD1 (5 bases). The CDR3 covers 15 residues. The V end lost 8 bases, the J end lost 6 bases, and 20 bases lay between the germline ends. Per germline, CDR1 SNHLY and CDR2 FYNNEI. The CDR3 DNA reads TGTGCCAGCCTCCGGGACCCAAGGACCTCTCAGCCCCAGCATTTT. Its translation: CASLRDPRTSQPQHF.

This clone was observed a handful of times. The chain employs TRBV5-1 and TRBJ2-3; 9 bases are shared with TRBD1. The CDR3 is made up of 16 amino acids. The trim removed 6 bases at V and 2 bases at J, leaving 10 bases unmatched. Per germline, CDR1 SGHRS and CDR2 YFSETQ. CDR3 amino acids: CASTMGTGGDTDTQYF. The CDR3 bases are TGCGCCAGCACCATGGGAACAGGGGGCGACACAGATACGCAGTATTTT.

The DNA for the CDR3 is TGTGCCAGCAGTTACTCGACAGTATCTGAAGCTTTCTTT. Residues: CASSYSTVSEAFF. The chain has TRBV6-6 and TRBJ1-1; maybe TRBD1 (5 bases). CDR1 and CDR2 from the germline V gene are MNHNY and SVGAGI (reference sequence). There are 13 residues in the CDR3. Trimming removed 0 bases at V and 6 bases at J, with 8 bases between.

This clone was seen a handful of times. The rearrangement links TRBV27 to TRBJ1-5, with D unresolved. Trimming removed 4 bases at V and 4 bases at J, with 14 bases between. Looked up from germline, CDR1 is MNHEY and CDR2 is SMNVEV (reference sequence). The CDR3 totals 15 residues. CDR3 DNA: TGTGCCAGCAGTTCCCACCGGACCTTTAATCAGCCCCAGCATTTT. It encodes CASSSHRTFNQPQHF.

This sequence joins TRBV29-1 and TRBJ1-1; 8 bases align to TRBD1. J was trimmed by 4 bases and V by 3 bases; bases with no gene match: 4. Germline values: CDR1 SQVTM, CDR2 ANQGSEA. CDR3 length equals 13 residues. The CDR3: CSVEGRGPTEAFF. CDR3 DNA: TGCAGCGTTGAGGGCAGGGGGCCCACTGAAGCTTTCTTT.

This clone was recorded once. The gene calls are TRBV30 and TRBJ2-2; tentative D call: TRBD1 (6 bases). Germline CDR1 is GTSNPN and CDR2 is SVGIG (reference sequence). CDR3 length: 12 amino acids. Trimming left V 2 bases short and J 6 bases short, with 7 bases between. The CDR3 is CAWSRQAGELFF. The CDR3 region has the DNA TGTGCCTGGAGTCGACAGGCCGGGGAGCTGTTTTTT.

The V and J genes are TRBV29-1 and TRBJ2-5; D not certain. The CDR3 is 12 residues long. Per the germline V gene, CDR1 is SQVTM and CDR2 is ANQGSEA. Trimming removed 1 base at V and 6 bases at J, with 9 bases between. This CDR3 reads CSVEASAKTQYF. The DNA for the CDR3 is TGCAGCGTTGAAGCCTCCGCGAAGACCCAGTACTTC.

The chain is built from TRBV7-3 and TRBJ2-3; 10 bases match TRBD2. The CDR3 covers 19 residues. Trimming removed 1 base from V and 5 bases from J; junction bases left unmatched: 15. CDR1 and CDR2 from the germline V gene are SGHTA and FQGTGA. The chain's CDR3 is CASSLRGRWASGGGDTQYF. CDR3 nucleotides: TGTGCCAGCAGCTTAAGAGGGAGATGGGCTAGCGGGGGAGGAGATACGCAGTATTTT. Full variable domain (rest looked up from reference TRBV7-3 and TRBJ2-3): GAGVSQTPSNKVTEKGKYVELRCDPISGHTALYWYRQSLGQGPEFLIYFQGTGAADDSGLPNDRFFAVRPEGSVSTLKIQRTERGDSAVYLCASSLRGRWASGGGDTQYFGPGTRLTVL.

The chain couples TRBV29-1 to TRBJ2-7; no clear D gene. Germline V gene lookup returns CDR1 SQVTM and CDR2 ANQGSEA. This CDR3 has 10 amino acids. The V end was cut by 5 bases, the J end by 3 bases, with 5 bases between. In DNA form, the CDR3 reads TGCAGCGTTTCAGACTACGAGCAGTACTTC. It is translated as CSVSDYEQYF.